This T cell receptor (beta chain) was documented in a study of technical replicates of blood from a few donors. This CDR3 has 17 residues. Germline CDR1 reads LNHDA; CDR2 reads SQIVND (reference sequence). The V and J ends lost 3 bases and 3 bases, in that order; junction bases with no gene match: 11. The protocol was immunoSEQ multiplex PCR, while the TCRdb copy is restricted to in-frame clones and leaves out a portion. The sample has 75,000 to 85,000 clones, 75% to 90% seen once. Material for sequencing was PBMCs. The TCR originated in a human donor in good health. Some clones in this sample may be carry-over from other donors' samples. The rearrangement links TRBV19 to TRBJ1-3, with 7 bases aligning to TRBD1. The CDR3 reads CASSIWPRGRVGNTIYF. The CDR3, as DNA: TGTGCCAGTAGTATTTGGCCCAGGGGGAGAGTTGGAAACACCATATATTTT.